This T cell receptor beta chain derives from a study of blood T cell repertoires in COVID-19. Study-level background: Donors in the United States, Italy and Spain gave samples during acute or convalescent COVID-19. T cells, B-cell-depleted T cells, or PBMCs supplied cDNA or gDNA.

Sequenced by immunoSEQ multiplex PCR; TCRdb stores in-frame clones only, minus some. Of tens of thousands of clones listed, around 90% are singletons. Germline-derived CDR1 and CDR2 are ENHRY and SYGVKD. V gave up 11 bases and J gave up 6 bases; unmatched junction bases: 18. The CDR3 extends over 17 amino acids. V gene TRBV10-3 combines with J gene TRBJ2-1; TRBD2 matches 11 bases. The sequenced material came from peripheral blood. The clonotype originates from a human donor in a cohort sampled during active COVID-19. The CDR3 DNA is TGTGCCCCCATTGACATAGCGGGAGGGCCCAAGCCCAATGAGCAGTTCTTC. Translated, it gives CAPIDIAGGPKPNEQFF.